The 9 T cell receptor beta chains below were found in one sample sequenced in a study of human thymus T cells. Repertoires were generated with immunoSEQ multiplex PCR, while TCRdb's copy carries only in-frame clones and drops some. Among roughly 60,000 clones listed, roughly 94% were seen once. The sequenced sample was blood. These receptors were obtained from a boy under two years old with a congenital heart defect but otherwise immunologically healthy.

The V and J genes are TRBV12-5 and TRBJ2-5, with TRBD2 identical over 9 bases. Germline V lookup: CDR1 LGHNT, CDR2 FRNRAP. Trimming took 7 bases from V and 5 from J; bases not matched to a gene: 11. The CDR3 contains 15 residues. The CDR3 here is CASAWGGRAGETQYF. The CDR3 nucleotides read TGTGCTAGTGCCTGGGGCGGGAGGGCAGGGGAGACCCAGTACTTC.

V usage is TRBV19 and J usage is TRBJ2-7, with 7 bases identical to TRBD1. Germline CDR1 LNHDA, CDR2 SQIVND (reference sequence). V lost 5 bases and J lost 2; bases outside the gene matches: 9. The CDR3 extends over 15 amino acids. The CDR3 DNA reads TGTGCCAGTAGTCCAAATGGACAGGCCCCCTACGAGCAGTACTTC. Its protein product is CASSPNGQAPYEQYF.

This clone showed up just a few times. The chain is built from TRBV9 and TRBJ1-1; D is uncertain. CDR1 and CDR2 (germline): SGDLS, YYNGEE. The CDR3 sequence is 13 residues long. Trimming cost V 0 bases and J 1 base, with 4 bases left between them. DNA of the CDR3: TGTGCCAGCAGCGTAGAGGGGAACACTGAAGCTTTCTTT. It is translated as CASSVEGNTEAFF.

CDR3: CASSIFQAGDAGELFF. In DNA, the CDR3 is TGTGCCAGTAGTATCTTTCAAGCGGGGGATGCCGGGGAGCTGTTTTTT. The rearrangement links TRBV19 to TRBJ2-2, with 8 bases aligning to TRBD2. CDR3 size: 16 residues. The junction had 9 bases not matched to a gene; V was cut back by 3 bases and J by 6 bases. The germline gives CDR1 LNHDA, CDR2 SQIVND (reference sequence). The full variable domain, with the rest looked up from reference TRBV19 and TRBJ2-2, is DGGITQSPKYLFRKEGQNVTLSCEQNLNHDAMYWYRQDPGQGLRLIYYSQIVNDFQKGDIAEGYSVSREKKESFPLTVTSAQKNPTAFYLCASSIFQAGDAGELFFGEGSRLTVL.

The rearrangement joins TRBV19 to TRBJ1-5, with D uncertain. The CDR3 contains 18 residues. CDR1 is LNHDA, CDR2 SQIVND, per germline (reference sequence). The V end was cut by 1 base, the J end by 7 bases, with 23 bases between. The CDR3 reads CASSIVEAQDHIEQPQHF. CDR3 DNA: TGTGCCAGTAGTATAGTGGAAGCGCAGGACCATATTGAGCAGCCCCAGCATTTT. The full variable domain, with the rest looked up from reference TRBV19 and TRBJ1-5, is DGGITQSPKYLFRKEGQNVTLSCEQNLNHDAMYWYRQDPGQGLRLIYYSQIVNDFQKGDIAEGYSVSREKKESFPLTVTSAQKNPTAFYLCASSIVEAQDHIEQPQHFGDGTRLSIL.

The chain couples TRBV5-1 to TRBJ1-4; no firm D call. The germline CDR1 and CDR2 sequences are SGHRS and YFSETQ. Deletions cut 0 bases from V and 0 bases from J, with 6 bases between. The CDR3 consists of 15 residues. CDR3 nucleotide sequence: TGCGCCAGCAGCTTGGCCGGGACAACTAATGAAAAACTGTTTTTT. Translation gives CASSLAGTTNEKLFF.

The rearrangement links TRBV7-9 to TRBJ2-3; TRBD2 matches at 7 bases. The V segment lost 5 bases and the J segment 1 base; nucleotides outside the gene matches: 6. This CDR3 spans 15 amino acids. Per germline, CDR1 SEHNR and CDR2 FQNEAQ (reference sequence). CDR3 amino acids: CASSHRDYRTDTQYF. In DNA form, the CDR3 reads TGTGCCAGCAGCCACCGGGACTACCGCACAGATACGCAGTATTTT.

The gene calls are TRBV9 and TRBJ1-1, with D uncertain. Germline lookup yields CDR1 SGDLS and CDR2 YYNGEE. This CDR3 is built from 12 residues. Trimming removed 1 base from V and 10 bases from J, with 11 bases in between. CDR3 loop: CASSVIGSIAFF. The CDR3 DNA follows: TGTGCCAGCAGCGTAATTGGGAGTATAGCTTTCTTT.

This sequence joins TRBV2 and TRBJ2-5, with a tentative D call TRBD1 (6 bases). The germline V gene encodes CDR1 SNHLY and CDR2 FYNNEI. Trimming stripped 4 bases from V and 2 bases from J, with 14 bases between. The CDR3 contains 15 residues. CDR3 protein: CASSAGQKIQETQYF. In nucleotides, the CDR3 is TGTGCCAGCAGTGCTGGACAGAAGATTCAAGAGACCCAGTACTTC.